Listed here is a single T cell receptor beta chain. Patients at the Seattle site were enrolled during active infection and followed longitudinally. This record comes from a study of blood T cell repertoires in COVID-19. The CDR3 covers 14 residues. CDR1 MNHEY and CDR2 SVGAGI come from the germline V gene. The trim removed 6 bases at V and 6 bases at J, leaving 9 bases unmatched. Original processing methods: Using reference gene primer amplification, nucleated cell counts were estimated. Only in-frame clones appear in the TCRdb table, and some are missing; sequencing was by immunoSEQ multiplex PCR. V and J calls and clone size are given by that table; D and trimming were obtained from the DNA. The repertoire holds about 60,000 clones, with over 80% as singletons.

The chain employs TRBV6-5 and TRBJ1-2; 8 bases align to TRBD1. Sequencing used peripheral blood. This sequence originates from a man younger than 40 with COVID-19, enrolled during active disease. The DNA for the CDR3 is TGTGCCAGCAGGAGTGCAGGGGGCGCGAATGGCTACACCTTC. Residues: CASRSAGGANGYTF.